Detailed here is one T cell receptor (beta chain). The target antigen is unknown. The V end lost 3 bases, the J end lost 0 bases, and 12 bases lay between the germline ends. Germline assignment: CDR1 MDHEN and CDR2 SYDVKM. The CDR3 consists of 16 residues. This entry is derived from a study of metastatic and nonmetastatic thyroid tumors. As for the study in general: Peripheral blood and tumor or nodule samples from malignant and benign thyroid patients were compared.

No treatment had been given to any patient before thyroid surgery. Methods used by the authors: The study took CDR3 differences across clinicopathological groups and made a distant-metastasis classifier for papillary thyroid cancer from them. TCRdb called clones again from the PCR reads with MiXCR. It is TCRdb's table, rather than the study itself, that gives the V and J calls and clone size. Here the sample spans roughly 3,900 clones, around a third being singletons. Study-level results: Across blood and tumor, TCR beta diversity in malignant thyroid tumors was reportedly significantly higher than in benign nodules.

The sample comprised tumor tissue. The rearrangement links TRBV28 to TRBJ1-5, with D uncertain. This receptor was identified in a female donor with papillary thyroid cancer or a benign thyroid nodule (not recorded which). Some clones in this sample may be carry-over from other donors' samples. CDR3 protein: CASSFQDGNSNQPQHF. DNA for the CDR3: TGTGCCAGCAGTTTTCAGGACGGAAATAGCAATCAGCCCCAGCATTTT.